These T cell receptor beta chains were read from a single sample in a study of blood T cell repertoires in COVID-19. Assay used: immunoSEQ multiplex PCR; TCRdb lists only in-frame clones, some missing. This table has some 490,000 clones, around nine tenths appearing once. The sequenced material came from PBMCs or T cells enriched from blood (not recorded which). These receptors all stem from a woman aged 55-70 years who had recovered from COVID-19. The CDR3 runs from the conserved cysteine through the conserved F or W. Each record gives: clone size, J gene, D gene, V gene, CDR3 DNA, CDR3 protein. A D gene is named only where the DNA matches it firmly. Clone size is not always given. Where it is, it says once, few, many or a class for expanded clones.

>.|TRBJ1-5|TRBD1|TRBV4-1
TGCGCCAGCAGCCACCCCGGGACAGAAAGCTCTCAGCCCCAGCATTTT
CASSHPGTESSQPQHF
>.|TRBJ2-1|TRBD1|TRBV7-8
TGTGCCAGCAGCTTGACAGGGGTGGGCAATGAGCAGTTCTTC
CASSLTGVGNEQFF
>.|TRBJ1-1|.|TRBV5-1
TGCGCCAGCAGCTTGGTTGGGGGGGTCACTGAAGCTTTCTTT
CASSLVGGVTEAFF
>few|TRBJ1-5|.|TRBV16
TGTGCCAGCAGCCGCTCAGTCCCTGCCCAGCATTTT
CASSRSVPAQHF
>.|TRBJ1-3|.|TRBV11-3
TGTGCCAGCAGCCAATCCTCGGACAGCCGCTCTGGAAACACCATATATTTT
CASSQSSDSRSGNTIYF
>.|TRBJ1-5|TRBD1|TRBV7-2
TGTGCCAGCAGTTTGACGACAGGGGCCCTGGGAGCCCAGCATTTT
CASSLTTGALGAQHF
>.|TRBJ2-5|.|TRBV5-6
TGTGCCAGCAGCTTGGTTAAGACAGGCGTGGAGACCCAGTACTTC
CASSLVKTGVETQYF
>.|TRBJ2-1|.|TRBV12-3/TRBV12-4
TGTGCCAGCAGTTTCCGGGTCGACAATGAGCAGTTCTTC
CASSFRVDNEQFF
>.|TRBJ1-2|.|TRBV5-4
TGTGCCAGCAGCTCAAAACGGACAGCCCTTGGCTATGGCTACACCTTC
CASSSKRTALGYGYTF
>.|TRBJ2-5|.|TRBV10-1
TGCGCCAGCAGTGAGGGAGTGGGGCTTCAAGAGACCCAGTACTTC
CASSEGVGLQETQYF
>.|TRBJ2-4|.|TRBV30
TGTGCCTGGAGTGTATCGGGGTTAGCCAAAAACATTCAGTACTTC
CAWSVSGLAKNIQYF
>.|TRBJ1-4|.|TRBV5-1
TGCGCCAGCAGCTTGGACAGTACTAATGAAAAACTGTTTTTT
CASSLDSTNEKLFF
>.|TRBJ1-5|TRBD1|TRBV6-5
TGTGCCAGCCGGGCGATGACAGGGCGAAATCAGCCCCAGCATTTT
CASRAMTGRNQPQHF
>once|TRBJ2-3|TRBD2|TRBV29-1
TGCAGCGTTGACGGGGGGGCGGATACGCAGTATTTT
CSVDGGADTQYF
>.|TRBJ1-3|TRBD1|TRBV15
TGTGCCACCAGCCAGAGACAGGGGGCTGGAAACACCATATATTTT
CATSQRQGAGNTIYF
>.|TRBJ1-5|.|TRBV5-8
TGTGCCAGCAGCGCCAGAAATCAGCCCCAGCATTTT
CASSARNQPQHF
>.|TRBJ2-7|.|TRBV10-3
TGTGCCACCTCGGAGGGGCCCGAGCAGTACTTC
CATSEGPEQYF
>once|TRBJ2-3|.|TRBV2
TGTGCCAGCACCCCCGGGGTCGGCCGTAGCACAGATACGCAGTATTTT
CASTPGVGRSTDTQYF
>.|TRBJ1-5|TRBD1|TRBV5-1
TGCGCCAGCAGTCCACATAGAGCCCGGGACAGGGGCTCCAATCAGCCCCAGCATTTT
CASSPHRARDRGSNQPQHF
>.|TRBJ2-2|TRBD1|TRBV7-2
TGTGCCAGCAGCTTAAGGACAGGGGCCAGCGGGGAGCTGTTTTTT
CASSLRTGASGELFF
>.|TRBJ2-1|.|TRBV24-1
TGTGCCACCAAGACAGCAGCTAATGAGCAGTTCTTC
CATKTAANEQFF
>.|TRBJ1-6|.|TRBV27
TGTGCCAGCAGTTTTGCGGGGTCAAGTTCACCCCTCCACTTT
CASSFAGSSSPLHF
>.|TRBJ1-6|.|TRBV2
TGTGCCAGCAGACCCGACCGGGATTCACCCCTCCACTTT
CASRPDRDSPLHF
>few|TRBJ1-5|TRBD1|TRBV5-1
TGCGCCAGCAGCACGGCACAGGGGGATAGCAATCAGCCCCAGCATTTT
CASSTAQGDSNQPQHF